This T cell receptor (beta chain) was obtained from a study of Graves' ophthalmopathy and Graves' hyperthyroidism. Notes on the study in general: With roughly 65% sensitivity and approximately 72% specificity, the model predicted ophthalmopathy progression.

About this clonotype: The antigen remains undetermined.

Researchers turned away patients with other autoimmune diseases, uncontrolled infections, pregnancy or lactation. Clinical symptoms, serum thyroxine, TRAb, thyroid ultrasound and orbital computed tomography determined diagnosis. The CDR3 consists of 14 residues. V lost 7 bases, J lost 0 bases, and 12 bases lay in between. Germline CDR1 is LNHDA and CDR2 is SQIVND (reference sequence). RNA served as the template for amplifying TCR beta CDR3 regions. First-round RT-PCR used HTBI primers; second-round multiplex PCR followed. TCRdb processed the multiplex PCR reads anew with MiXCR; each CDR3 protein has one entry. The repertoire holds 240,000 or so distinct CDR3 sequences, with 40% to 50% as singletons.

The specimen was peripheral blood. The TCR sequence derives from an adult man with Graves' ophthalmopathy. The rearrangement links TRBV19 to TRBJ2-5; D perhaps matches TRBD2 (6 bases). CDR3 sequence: CASNTPGDQETQYF. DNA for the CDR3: TGTGCCAGTAATACGCCGGGGGACCAAGAGACCCAGTACTTC. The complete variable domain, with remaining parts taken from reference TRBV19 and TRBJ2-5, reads DGGITQSPKYLFRKEGQNVTLSCEQNLNHDAMYWYRQDPGQGLRLIYYSQIVNDFQKGDIAEGYSVSREKKESFPLTVTSAQKNPTAFYLCASNTPGDQETQYFGPGTRLLVL.